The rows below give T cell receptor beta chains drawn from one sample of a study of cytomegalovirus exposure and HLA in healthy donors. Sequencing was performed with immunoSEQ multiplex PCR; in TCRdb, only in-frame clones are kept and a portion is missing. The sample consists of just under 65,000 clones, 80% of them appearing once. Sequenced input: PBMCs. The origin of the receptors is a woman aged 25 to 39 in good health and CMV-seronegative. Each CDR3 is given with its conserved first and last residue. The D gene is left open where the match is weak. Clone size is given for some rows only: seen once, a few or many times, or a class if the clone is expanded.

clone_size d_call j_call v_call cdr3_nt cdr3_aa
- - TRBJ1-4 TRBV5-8 TGTGCCAGCCGTAAGGGCACGGGGAGTAACGAAAAACTGTTTTTT CASRKGTGSNEKLFF
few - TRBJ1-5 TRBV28 TGTGCCAGCATCACCACAGGGAATCAGCCCCAGCATTTT CASITTGNQPQHF
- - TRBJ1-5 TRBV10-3 TGTGCCATCAGTGATGGAGATCAGCCCCAGCATTTT CAISDGDQPQHF
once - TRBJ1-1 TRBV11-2 TGTGCCAGCAGCTTAGGAGTCTTCCCGGGAGCTTTCTTT CASSLGVFPGAFF
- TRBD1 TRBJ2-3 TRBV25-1 TGTGCCAGCAGTGAACAGTACTTACCTCGACAGGGGACGAATACGCAGTATTTT CASSEQYLPRQGTNTQYF
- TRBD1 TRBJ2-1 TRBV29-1 TGCAGCGTCGAGACAGGGGGCGCATACAATGAGCAGTTCTTC CSVETGGAYNEQFF
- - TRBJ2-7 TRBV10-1 TGCGCCAGCAGTGCACAGGGTTACTACGAGCAGTACTTC CASSAQGYYEQYF
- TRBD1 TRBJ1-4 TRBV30 TGTGCCTGGAGTAAAGGGACAGGGGCCGAAAAACTGTTTTTT CAWSKGTGAEKLFF
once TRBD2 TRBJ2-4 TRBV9 TGTGCCAGCAGCGGGGGGACTAGTAATATTCAGTACTTC CASSGGTSNIQYF
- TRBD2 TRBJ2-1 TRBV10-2 TGCGCCAGCAGCCCCAGCGGGAGGGCCGTCAATGAGCAGTTCTTC CASSPSGRAVNEQFF
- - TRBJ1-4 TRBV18 TGTGCCAGCTCACCACTAGGGCGCGGGGACGAAAAACTGTTTTTT CASSPLGRGDEKLFF